This TCR beta chain was recovered during a study of blood T cell repertoires in COVID-19. J was trimmed by 5 bases and V by 6 bases; bases with no gene match: 4. Germline V lookup: CDR1 LNHDA, CDR2 SQIVND (reference sequence). This CDR3 is 14 amino acids long. Sequencing used immunoSEQ multiplex PCR; TCRdb keeps in-frame clones, though not all of them. The table includes 91,000 or so clones, around 80% detected once. The TCR comes from a man over 45 with active or convalescent COVID-19. Sequenced: peripheral blood. The chain joins TRBV19 to TRBJ1-1; 12 bases are shared with TRBD1. In DNA, the CDR3 is TGTGCCAGTAGGGGACAGGGGGCGATAACTGAAGCTTTCTTT. Amino acids: CASRGQGAITEAFF.